The rows below give T cell receptor beta chains drawn from one sample of a study of cytomegalovirus exposure and HLA in healthy donors. Some clones are missing from TCRdb's copy, which holds only in-frame ones; the method was immunoSEQ multiplex PCR. The data show approximately 88,000 clones, around 82% seen once. The sample was PBMCs. These receptor sequences come from a man in his late teens or twenties in good health and CMV-seronegative. Each CDR3 is given with its conserved first and last residue. D genes are given only for firm matches. Not all rows give a size; the values are once, few, many and, for expanded clones, a class.

D gene	V gene	clone size	J gene	CDR3 protein	CDR3 DNA
.	TRBV5-1	.	TRBJ1-3	CASSPGQIYSGNTIYF	TGCGCCAGCAGCCCCGGACAGATATACTCTGGAAACACCATATATTTT
.	TRBV5-1	.	TRBJ1-3	CASSLGGGDSGNTIYF	TGCGCCAGCAGCCTCGGGGGGGGAGATTCTGGAAACACCATATATTTT
.	TRBV5-1	.	TRBJ2-1	CASSLVVTQGNEQFF	TGCGCCAGCAGCTTGGTGGTCACTCAGGGCAATGAGCAGTTCTTC
TRBD1	TRBV18	.	TRBJ1-6	CASSQGGPDNSPLHF	TGTGCCAGCTCTCAGGGGGGACCGGATAATTCACCCCTCCACTTT
TRBD2	TRBV27	.	TRBJ2-1	CASSFGSGGHTNEQFF	TGTGCCAGCAGTTTTGGTAGCGGGGGCCATACCAATGAGCAGTTCTTC
TRBD1	TRBV28	.	TRBJ1-5	CASSSGTGYEYSNQPQHF	TGTGCCAGCAGTTCCGGGACAGGGTACGAGTATAGCAATCAGCCCCAGCATTTT
TRBD1	TRBV6-6	.	TRBJ1-5	CASTPSQGGYNQPQHF	TGTGCCAGCACTCCCAGCCAGGGGGGATACAATCAGCCCCAGCATTTT
TRBD1	TRBV4-1	.	TRBJ1-2	CASSQDSQGVYGYTF	TGCGCCAGCAGCCAAGACTCCCAGGGGGTCTATGGCTACACCTTC
TRBD1	TRBV2	.	TRBJ1-2	CASTLGQGANYGYTF	TGTGCCAGCACCCTAGGACAGGGGGCTAACTATGGCTACACCTTC
.	TRBV12-5	.	TRBJ1-1	CASGLELHSDEAFF	TGTGCTAGTGGTTTGGAGCTTCATAGCGATGAAGCTTTCTTT
TRBD1	TRBV9	once	TRBJ2-5	CASSARTGSQETQYF	TGTGCCAGCAGCGCCCGGACAGGGAGCCAAGAGACCCAGTACTTC
.	TRBV5-1	.	TRBJ2-7	CASSILAGASGYEQYF	TGCGCCAGCAGCATCTTGGCGGGGGCCTCCGGCTACGAGCAGTACTTC
TRBD1	TRBV18	.	TRBJ1-2	CASSPLTGEGYTF	TGTGCCAGCTCACCATTGACAGGGGAGGGCTACACCTTC
.	TRBV7-9	.	TRBJ1-2	CASSLSAGARDGYTF	TGTGCCAGCAGCTTATCCGCAGGGGCGCGGGATGGCTACACCTTC
.	TRBV11-2	.	TRBJ2-3	CASSVGELTDTQYF	TGTGCCAGCAGCGTCGGGGAGCTCACAGATACGCAGTATTTT
TRBD1	TRBV7-9	once	TRBJ2-1	CASRDGTGAMREQFF	TGTGCCAGCAGAGACGGGACAGGGGCGATGCGGGAGCAGTTCTTC
.	TRBV7-2	.	TRBJ1-5	CASTTFGNQPQHF	TGTGCCAGCACCACTTTTGGCAATCAGCCCCAGCATTTT
.	TRBV7-2	.	TRBJ1-5	CASSLGYNPRGNQPQHF	TGTGCCAGCAGCTTAGGGTATAACCCCAGGGGCAATCAGCCCCAGCATTTT
TRBD1	TRBV11-2	.	TRBJ1-2	CASRKGTEGGYTF	TGTGCCAGCAGAAAAGGGACAGAGGGGGGCTACACCTTC
.	TRBV5-5	few	TRBJ2-7	CASSWGVSYEQYF	TGTGCCAGCAGCTGGGGGGTATCCTACGAGCAGTACTTC
TRBD2	TRBV2	.	TRBJ2-1	CASSESGGPNNEQFF	TGTGCCAGCAGTGAATCGGGGGGGCCTAACAATGAGCAGTTCTTC
TRBD2	TRBV6-1	.	TRBJ2-3	CASSALAGGSTDTQYF	TGTGCCAGCAGTGCTCTTGCGGGGGGGAGCACAGATACGCAGTATTTT
TRBD1	TRBV27	.	TRBJ2-5	CASSPRTGEETQYF	TGTGCCAGCAGTCCCCGGACAGGAGAAGAGACCCAGTACTTC
TRBD1	TRBV7-9	once	TRBJ1-2	CSSSLSGQGGPPRYGYTF	TGTTCCAGCAGCTTATCGGGACAGGGAGGCCCCCCCCGATATGGCTACACCTTC
.	TRBV19	.	TRBJ2-5	CASSMTEKETQYF	TGTGCCAGTAGTATGACAGAGAAAGAGACCCAGTACTTC
TRBD2	TRBV5-1	.	TRBJ2-7	CASSLVLAGGRGEQYF	TGCGCCAGCAGCTTGGTGCTAGCGGGGGGGCGCGGCGAGCAGTACTTC
TRBD2	TRBV7-9	.	TRBJ2-2	CASSHGLAGVIGELFF	TGTGCCAGCAGCCACGGACTAGCGGGGGTAATCGGGGAGCTGTTTTTT
TRBD1	TRBV6-1	few	TRBJ1-5	CASHRGSSNQPQHF	TGTGCCAGCCACAGGGGATCTAGCAATCAGCCCCAGCATTTT
TRBD1	TRBV9	.	TRBJ1-1	CASSVVGQGTEAFF	TGTGCCAGCAGCGTAGTAGGACAGGGGACTGAAGCTTTCTTT
.	TRBV7-8	.	TRBJ2-7	CASSLLRWRPLNEQYF	TGTGCCAGCAGCTTACTCCGTTGGCGGCCCCTCAACGAGCAGTACTTC
.	TRBV6-6	few	TRBJ2-3	CASSYSAGDFTDTQYF	TGTGCCAGCAGTTACTCGGCAGGGGATTTCACAGATACGCAGTATTTT
.	TRBV5-4	.	TRBJ2-2	CASSLGEGGANTGELFF	TGTGCCAGCAGCTTGGGTGAGGGGGGGGCGAACACCGGGGAGCTGTTTTTT
.	TRBV18	.	TRBJ2-3	CASSPNYSTDTQYF	TGTGCCAGCTCACCAAACTATAGCACAGATACGCAGTATTTT
.	TRBV9	.	TRBJ1-2	CASSAVVPGRGGYTF	TGTGCCAGCAGCGCCGTAGTACCGGGGAGGGGTGGCTACACCTTC
TRBD2	TRBV5-1	.	TRBJ2-1	CASSLARAGGQSYNEQFF	TGCGCCAGCAGCTTAGCACGAGCGGGGGGGCAGTCCTACAATGAGCAGTTCTTC
.	TRBV19	.	TRBJ1-5	CASELGGSGNQPQHF	TGTGCCTCGGAACTAGGGGGTAGCGGCAATCAGCCCCAGCATTTT
TRBD1	TRBV19	.	TRBJ2-6	CATRDRGPGANVLTF	TGTGCCACCCGGGACAGGGGGCCTGGGGCCAACGTCCTGACTTTC
TRBD1	TRBV2	.	TRBJ1-2	CASSRQGAGYTF	TGTGCCAGCAGTCGACAGGGTGCTGGCTACACCTTC
.	TRBV30	.	TRBJ2-6	CAWETGPSSGANVLTF	TGTGCCTGGGAGACAGGCCCTAGCTCTGGGGCCAACGTCCTGACTTTC
.	TRBV18	.	TRBJ1-5	CASSPGEGRQPQHF	TGTGCCAGCTCACCCGGGGAGGGAAGGCAGCCCCAGCATTTT
TRBD1	TRBV10-3	few	TRBJ2-2	CAISVGTGVSGELFF	TGTGCCATCAGTGTCGGGACAGGGGTATCCGGGGAGCTGTTTTTT
.	TRBV4-2	few	TRBJ2-7	CASSQGPRDEQYF	TGTGCCAGCAGCCAAGGGCCTAGAGACGAGCAGTACTTC